The 18 T cell receptor beta chains below come from one sample, sequenced in a study of T cells in Graves' hyperthyroidism and ophthalmopathy. RNA transcripts yielded amplified TCR beta CDR3 regions. HTBI primers were employed in a first-round RT-PCR of the TCR CDR3. In TCRdb, the multiplex PCR reads were re-called with MiXCR into one record per CDR3 protein. The data hold fewer than 450,000 distinct CDR3 sequences, with about a sixth observed a single time. Sample: blood. The receptors stem from a woman aged 25-40 years with Graves' hyperthyroidism that later progressed to Graves' ophthalmopathy.

In its sample, this clonotype was seen many times. The chain couples TRBV6-2 or TRBV6-3 to TRBJ2-7; perhaps TRBD2 as D (6 bases). Trimming pared 0 bases from V and 0 bases from J, leaving 12 bases between. The CDR3 length is 16 residues. Germline CDR1 and CDR2: MNHEY and SVGEGT. For the CDR3, the DNA is TGTGCCAGCAGTTACTCGATGCGGGGAACCTCCTACGAGCAGTACTTC. This encodes CASSYSMRGTSYEQYF.

The J gene is TRBJ1-1, the V gene TRBV28, with 7 bases that match TRBD1. CDR3 length: 15 amino acids. V shed 3 bases, J shed 0 bases, and the junction held 4 bases outside the gene matches. The V gene's germline CDR1 is MDHEN and CDR2 SYDVKM. The CDR3 DNA reads as TGTGCCAGCAGTTTGGCTGGACAGGTGAACACTGAAGCTTTCTTT. It translates to CASSLAGQVNTEAFF. Together with reference TRBV28 and TRBJ1-1, the CDR3 gives the full variable domain: DVKVTQSSRYLVKRTGEKVFLECVQDMDHENMFWYRQDPGLGLRLIYFSYDVKMKEKGDIPEGYSVSREKKERFSLILESASTNQTSMYLCASSLAGQVNTEAFFGQGTRLTVV.

The CDR3 region is CAISSGNSYEQYF. Here the CDR3 DNA reads TGTGCCATTTCTAGCGGGAACTCCTACGAGCAGTACTTC. The chain joins TRBV6-1 to TRBJ2-7, with 9 bases matching TRBD2. Germline CDR1 is MNHNS and CDR2 is SASEGT. The CDR3 runs 13 residues. The junction had 4 bases not matched to a gene; V was cut back by 10 bases and J by 0 bases.

This clonotype has just a few counts. The gene calls are TRBV7-9 and TRBJ2-2; D not certain. This CDR3 has 12 amino acids. V gave up 5 bases and J gave up 5 bases, with 6 bases separating them. CDR1 is SEHNR and CDR2 is FQNEAQ in the germline V gene (reference sequence). CDR3 bases: TGTGCCAGCAGCATAGAGACCGGGGAGCTGTTTTTT. It is translated as CASSIETGELFF. Based on the CDR3 plus reference TRBV7-9 and TRBJ2-2, the full variable domain is DTGVSQNPRHKITKRGQNVTFRCDPISEHNRLYWYRQTLGQGPEFLTYFQNEAQLEKSRLLSDRFSAERPKGSFSTLEIQRTEQGDSAMYLCASSIETGELFFGEGSRLTVL.

This clonotype was seen many times. The V call is TRBV28, the J call TRBJ2-1; D gene ambiguous. Trimming left V 2 bases short and J 9 bases short, with 8 bases between. Germline V gene lookup returns CDR1 MDHEN and CDR2 SYDVKM. The CDR3 has 12 residues. CDR3 nucleotide sequence: TGTGCCAGCAGTTTAATCGTGGGTGAGCAGTTCTTC. Translation: CASSLIVGEQFF.

This clonotype appeared many times. The rearrangement uses TRBV30 and TRBJ1-1; D uncertain. The germline V gene has CDR1 GTSNPN and CDR2 SVGIG (reference sequence). With 0 bases removed from V and 8 bases from J, the gap between germline ends came to 10 bases. The CDR3 totals 12 residues. This CDR3 reads CAWSVSGNEAFF. In nucleotides, the CDR3 is TGTGCCTGGAGTGTATCTGGGAACGAAGCTTTCTTT.

The chain employs TRBV5-1 and TRBJ2-7, with 11 bases that match TRBD2. The CDR3 contains 20 residues. V shed 0 bases, J shed 7 bases, and the junction held 21 bases outside the gene matches. Germline CDR1 reads SGHRS; CDR2 reads YFSETQ. CDR3 protein: CASSLVGWTSGSGRFEEQYF. As DNA, the CDR3 is TGCGCCAGCAGCTTGGTCGGTTGGACTAGCGGGTCGGGACGGTTCGAGGAGCAGTACTTC.

This clonotype occurred a few times. The chain employs TRBV3-1 and TRBJ2-7; 11 bases align to TRBD2. Unmatched junction bases numbered 3, after V lost 6 bases and J lost 5 bases. Germline CDR1 LGHDT, CDR2 YNNKEL (reference sequence). The CDR3 extends over 13 amino acids. CDR3 coding DNA: TGTGCCAGCAGAGCGGGACTAGCGGACGAGCAGTACTTC. It yields the protein CASRAGLADEQYF.

This rearrangement joins TRBV13 to TRBJ2-7; 8 nucleotides agree with TRBD1. CDR1 and CDR2 from the germline V gene are PRHDT and FYEKMQ (reference sequence). After removal of 5 bases from V and 1 base from J, the junction contained 7 bases not matched to a gene. This CDR3 contains 15 residues. CDR3 in amino acids: CASSTTGGRSYEQYV. DNA of the CDR3: TGTGCCAGCAGCACTACAGGGGGTAGGTCCTACGAGCAGTACGTC.

In this sample, this clonotype turned up a few times. Since the CDR3 does not end with the conserved phenylalanine or tryptophan, this likely comes from a read error. CDR3: CASSLANTGELFL. The CDR3 nucleotides are TGTGCCAGCAGCTTAGCGAACACCGGGGAGCTGTTTTTG. The chain recombines TRBV3-1 with TRBJ2-2; D gene uncertain. Between the trimmed V and J ends, which lost 5 bases and 0 bases, there was a span of 4 bases. CDR1 is LGHDT and CDR2 is YNNKEL in the germline V gene (reference sequence). The CDR3 sequence is 13 residues long.

This clonotype was counted many times. The chain joins TRBV9 to TRBJ1-5, with D unresolved. V lost 0 bases to trimming and J lost 6 bases, with 10 bases between them. Germline V gene data show CDR1 as SGDLS and CDR2 as YYNGEE. The CDR3 spans 14 residues. The CDR3, as DNA: TGTGCCAGCAGCGTAGGAGGGCTGGGTCAGCCCCAGCATTTT. Protein sequence: CASSVGGLGQPQHF.

Many counts were recorded for this clonotype. A junction boundary mismatches the germline segment, possibly from a read error. The V call is TRBV2, the J call TRBJ1-2; tentatively, D is TRBD1 (6 bases). CDR1 and CDR2 (germline): SNHLY, FYNNEI. CDR3 length: 14 amino acids. CDR3 amino acids: CASSEGTPGRMEAF. The CDR3 DNA reads as TGTGCCAGCAGTGAGGGGACACCAGGGAGGATGGAGGCCTTC.

This clonotype was counted many times. The chain combines TRBV14 with TRBJ2-2; no clear D gene. The V end was cut by 1 base, the J end by 0 bases, with 12 bases between. From germline, CDR1 is SGHDN and CDR2 FVKESK. The CDR3 extends over 17 amino acids. DNA of the CDR3: TGTGCCAGCAGCCAAGTGGATGACAATCCGAACACCGGGGAGCTGTTTTTT. This encodes CASSQVDDNPNTGELFF.

This clonotype was counted between two and nine times. CDR3 DNA sequence: TGTGCCACCAGTGAGAGGCCGGGACTAGAGCAGTTCTTC. Protein sequence: CATSERPGLEQFF. V gene TRBV24-1 combines with J gene TRBJ2-1; 7 bases are shared with TRBD2. Per germline, CDR1 KGHDR and CDR2 SFDVKD. CDR3 length equals 13 residues. With 4 bases clipped from V and 10 bases from J, the junction kept 6 bases outside the gene matches.

At least ten counts were recorded for this clonotype. The chain combines TRBV12-3 or TRBV12-4 with TRBJ2-5; 8 nucleotides line up with TRBD1. The V and J ends lost 5 bases and 4 bases, in that order; junction bases with no gene match: 3. The CDR3 length is 13 residues. The CDR3 is CASSVTGVETQYF. Written as DNA, the CDR3 is TGTGCCAGCAGTGTGACAGGGGTAGAGACCCAGTACTTC.

The chain is built from TRBV7-8 and TRBJ1-5; a possible D gene is TRBD1 (5 bases). Germline CDR1 reads SGHVS; CDR2 reads FQNEAQ. V lost 5 bases, J lost 3 bases, and 14 bases lay in between. The CDR3 loop spans 15 amino acids. The CDR3 protein is CASSPERQTNQPQHF. The CDR3 bases are TGTGCCAGCAGCCCCGAGCGACAGACCAATCAGCCCCAGCATTTT.

CDR3 protein: CASSPRDEQYF. The CDR3 DNA follows: TGTGCCAGCAGTCCCCGAGACGAGCAGTACTTC. The chain is built from TRBV6-1 and TRBJ2-7; D is ambiguous. Germline CDR1 reads MNHNS; CDR2 reads SASEGT. Trimming cost V 5 bases and J 5 bases, with 7 bases left between them. The CDR3 is 11 amino acids.

The J gene is TRBJ1-5, the V gene TRBV7-2, with D hard to call. This CDR3 spans 15 amino acids. The ends were cut back, 5 bases at V and 0 bases at J, with 11 bases in the middle. CDR1 and CDR2 (germline): SGHTA, FQGNSA. The CDR3 protein is CASSRGGISNQPQHF. DNA for the CDR3: TGTGCCAGCAGCCGGGGAGGGATTAGCAATCAGCCCCAGCATTTT.